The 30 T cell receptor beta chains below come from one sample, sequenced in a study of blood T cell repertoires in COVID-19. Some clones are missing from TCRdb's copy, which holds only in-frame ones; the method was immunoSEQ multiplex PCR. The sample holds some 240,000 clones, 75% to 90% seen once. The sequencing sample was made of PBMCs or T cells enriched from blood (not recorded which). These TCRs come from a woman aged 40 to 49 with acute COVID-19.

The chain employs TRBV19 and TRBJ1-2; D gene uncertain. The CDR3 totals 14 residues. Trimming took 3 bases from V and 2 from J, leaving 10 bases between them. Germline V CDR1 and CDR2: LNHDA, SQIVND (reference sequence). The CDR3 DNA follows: TGTGCCAGTAGTATTTGGCCAGGAAACTATGGCTACACCTTC. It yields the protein CASSIWPGNYGYTF.

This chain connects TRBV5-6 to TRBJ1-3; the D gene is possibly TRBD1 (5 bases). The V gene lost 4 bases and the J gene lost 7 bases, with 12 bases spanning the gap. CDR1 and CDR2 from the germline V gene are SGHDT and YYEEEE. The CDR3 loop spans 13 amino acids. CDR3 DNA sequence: TGTGCCAGCAGCAAGGACACTCCCAACACCATATATTTT. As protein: CASSKDTPNTIYF.

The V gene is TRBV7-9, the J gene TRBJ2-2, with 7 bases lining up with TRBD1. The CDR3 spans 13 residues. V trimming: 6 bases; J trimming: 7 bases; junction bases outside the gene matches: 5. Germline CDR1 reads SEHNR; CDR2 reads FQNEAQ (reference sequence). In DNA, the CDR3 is TGTGCCAGCAGGCAAACAGGGGACGGGGAGCTGTTTTTT. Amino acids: CASRQTGDGELFF.

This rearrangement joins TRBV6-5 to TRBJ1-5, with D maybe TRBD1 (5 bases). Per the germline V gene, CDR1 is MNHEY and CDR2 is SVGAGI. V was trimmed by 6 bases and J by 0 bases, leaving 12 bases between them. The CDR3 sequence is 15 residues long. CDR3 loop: CASRGSQGSNQPQHF. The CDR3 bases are TGTGCCAGCAGAGGGTCTCAGGGTAGCAATCAGCCCCAGCATTTT.

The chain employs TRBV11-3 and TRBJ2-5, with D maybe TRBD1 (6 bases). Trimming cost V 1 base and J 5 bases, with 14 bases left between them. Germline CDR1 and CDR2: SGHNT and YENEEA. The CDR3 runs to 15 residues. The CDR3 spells CASSLGPIQGETQYF. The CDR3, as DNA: TGTGCCAGCAGCTTAGGGCCTATTCAGGGGGAGACCCAGTACTTC.

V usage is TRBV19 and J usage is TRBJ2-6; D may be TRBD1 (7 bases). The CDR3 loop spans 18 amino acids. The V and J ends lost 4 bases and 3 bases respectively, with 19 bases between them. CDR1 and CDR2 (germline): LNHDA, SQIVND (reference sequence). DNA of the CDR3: TGTGCCAGTAGTAGTAATAACAGGGGACTGGTTGGGGCCAACGTCCTGACTTTC. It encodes CASSSNNRGLVGANVLTF. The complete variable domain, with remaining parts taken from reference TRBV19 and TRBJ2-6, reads DGGITQSPKYLFRKEGQNVTLSCEQNLNHDAMYWYRQDPGQGLRLIYYSQIVNDFQKGDIAEGYSVSREKKESFPLTVTSAQKNPTAFYLCASSSNNRGLVGANVLTFGAGSRLTVL.

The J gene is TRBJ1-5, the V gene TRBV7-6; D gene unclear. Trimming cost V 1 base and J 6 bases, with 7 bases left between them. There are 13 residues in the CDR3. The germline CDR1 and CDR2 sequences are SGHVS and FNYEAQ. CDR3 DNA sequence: TGTGCCAGCAGCTTAGAAGGAGGTCAGCCCCAGCATTTT. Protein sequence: CASSLEGGQPQHF.

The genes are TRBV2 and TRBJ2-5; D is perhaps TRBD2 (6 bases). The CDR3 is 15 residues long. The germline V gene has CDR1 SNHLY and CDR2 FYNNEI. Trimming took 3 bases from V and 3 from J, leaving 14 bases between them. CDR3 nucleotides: TGTGCCAGCAGTGACCGGGACTGGGAAAAAGAGACCCAGTACTTC. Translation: CASSDRDWEKETQYF. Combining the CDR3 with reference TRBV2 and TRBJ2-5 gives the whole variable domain EPEVTQTPSHQVTQMGQEVILRCVPISNHLYFYWYRQILGQKVEFLVSFYNNEISEKSEIFDDQFSVERPDGSNFTLKIRSTKLEDSAMYFCASSDRDWEKETQYFGPGTRLLVL.

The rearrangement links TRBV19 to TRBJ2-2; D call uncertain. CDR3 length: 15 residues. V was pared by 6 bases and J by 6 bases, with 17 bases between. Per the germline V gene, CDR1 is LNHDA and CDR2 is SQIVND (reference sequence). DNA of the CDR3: TGTGCCAGTAGCCTCTCCGAGGCGAGTCCCGGGGAGCTGTTTTTT. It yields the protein CASSLSEASPGELFF.

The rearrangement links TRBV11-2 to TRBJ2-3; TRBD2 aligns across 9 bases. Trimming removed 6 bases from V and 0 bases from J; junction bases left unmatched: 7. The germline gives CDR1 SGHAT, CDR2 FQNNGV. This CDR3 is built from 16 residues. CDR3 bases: TGTGCCAGCAGTTGGCGGGAGGGCCGAAGCACAGATACGCAGTATTTT. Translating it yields CASSWREGRSTDTQYF.

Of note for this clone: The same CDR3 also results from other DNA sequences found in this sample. CDR3 protein: CASSLGQTYEQYF. The CDR3 DNA reads as TGTGCCAGCAGCCTGGGACAGACCTACGAGCAGTACTTC. This chain joins TRBV27 and TRBJ2-7; TRBD1 matches at 7 bases. With 6 bases clipped from V and 2 bases from J, the junction kept 4 bases outside the gene matches. This CDR3 comprises 13 residues. CDR1 and CDR2 (germline): MNHEY, SMNVEV (reference sequence).

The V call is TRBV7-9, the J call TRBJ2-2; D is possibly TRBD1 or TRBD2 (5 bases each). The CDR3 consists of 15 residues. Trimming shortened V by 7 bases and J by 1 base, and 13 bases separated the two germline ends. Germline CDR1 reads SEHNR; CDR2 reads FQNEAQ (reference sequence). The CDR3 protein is CASTGRTQNTGELFF. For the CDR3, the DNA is TGTGCCAGCACGGGGCGGACTCAGAACACCGGGGAGCTGTTTTTT. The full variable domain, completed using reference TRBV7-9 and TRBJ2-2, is DTGVSQNPRHKITKRGQNVTFRCDPISEHNRLYWYRQTLGQGPEFLTYFQNEAQLEKSRLLSDRFSAERPKGSFSTLEIQRTEQGDSAMYLCASTGRTQNTGELFFGEGSRLTVL.

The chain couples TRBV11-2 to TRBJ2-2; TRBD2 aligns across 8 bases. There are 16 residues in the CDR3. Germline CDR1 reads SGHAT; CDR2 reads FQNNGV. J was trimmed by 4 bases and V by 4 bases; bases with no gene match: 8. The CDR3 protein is CASSSKAGVTTGELFF. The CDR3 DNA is TGTGCCAGCAGCTCCAAAGCGGGAGTGACCACCGGGGAGCTGTTTTTT. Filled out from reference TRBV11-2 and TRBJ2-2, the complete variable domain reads EAGVAQSPRYKIIEKRQSVAFWCNPISGHATLYWYQQILGQGPKLLIQFQNNGVVDDSQLPKDRFSAERLKGVDSTLKIQPAKLEDSAVYLCASSSKAGVTTGELFFGEGSRLTVL.

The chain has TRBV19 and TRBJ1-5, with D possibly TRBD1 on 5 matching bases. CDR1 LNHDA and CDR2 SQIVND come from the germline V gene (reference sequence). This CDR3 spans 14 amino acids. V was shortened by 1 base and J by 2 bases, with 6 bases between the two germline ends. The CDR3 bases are TGTGCCAGTAGTATAGCCAGGGGCAATCAGCCCCAGCATTTT. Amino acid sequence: CASSIARGNQPQHF. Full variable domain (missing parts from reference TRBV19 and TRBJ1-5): DGGITQSPKYLFRKEGQNVTLSCEQNLNHDAMYWYRQDPGQGLRLIYYSQIVNDFQKGDIAEGYSVSREKKESFPLTVTSAQKNPTAFYLCASSIARGNQPQHFGDGTRLSIL.

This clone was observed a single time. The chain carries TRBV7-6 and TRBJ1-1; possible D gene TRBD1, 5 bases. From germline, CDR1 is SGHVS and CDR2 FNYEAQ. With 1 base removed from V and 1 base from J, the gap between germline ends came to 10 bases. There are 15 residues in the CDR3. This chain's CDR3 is CASSLDVGANTEAFF. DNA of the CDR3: TGTGCCAGCAGCTTAGATGTAGGGGCGAACACTGAAGCTTTCTTT. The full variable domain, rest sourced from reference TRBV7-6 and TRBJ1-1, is GAGVSQSPRYKVTKRGQDVALRCDPISGHVSLYWYRQALGQGPEFLTYFNYEAQQDKSGLPNDRFSAERPEGSISTLTIQRTEQRDSAMYRCASSLDVGANTEAFFGQGTRLTVV.

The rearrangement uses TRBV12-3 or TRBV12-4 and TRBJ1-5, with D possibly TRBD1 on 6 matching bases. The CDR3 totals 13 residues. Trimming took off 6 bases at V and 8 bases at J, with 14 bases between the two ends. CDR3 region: CASSHDRFEPQHF. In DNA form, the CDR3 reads TGTGCCAGCAGCCATGACAGGTTTGAGCCCCAGCATTTT.

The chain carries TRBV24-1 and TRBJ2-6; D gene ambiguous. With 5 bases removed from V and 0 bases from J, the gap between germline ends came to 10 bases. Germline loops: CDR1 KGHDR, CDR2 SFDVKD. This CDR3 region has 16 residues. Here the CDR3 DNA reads TGTGCCACCAGTGGATCAGGTAGCTCTGGGGCCAACGTCCTGACTTTC. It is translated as CATSGSGSSGANVLTF.

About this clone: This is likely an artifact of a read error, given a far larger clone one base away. DNA for the CDR3: TGTGCCAGCAGCGTTACAGGGGGGAACACTGAAGCTTTCTTT. Translating it yields CASSVTGGNTEAFF. The chain couples TRBV11-3 to TRBJ1-1, with 8 bases identical to TRBD1. V dropped 5 bases and J dropped 1; count of bases not matched to a gene: 3. From germline, CDR1 is SGHNT and CDR2 YENEEA. This CDR3 comprises 14 residues. Filled out from reference TRBV11-3 and TRBJ1-1, the complete variable domain reads EAGVVQSPRYKIIEKKQPVAFWCNPISGHNTLYWYLQNLGQGPELLIRYENEEAVDDSQLPKDRFSAERLKGVDSTLKIQPAELGDSAVYLCASSVTGGNTEAFFGQGTRLTVV.

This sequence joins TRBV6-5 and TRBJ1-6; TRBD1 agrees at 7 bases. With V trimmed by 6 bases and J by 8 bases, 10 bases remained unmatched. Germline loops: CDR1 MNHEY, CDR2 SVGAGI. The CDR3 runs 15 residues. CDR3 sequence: CASRTGISADSPLHF. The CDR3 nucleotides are TGTGCCAGCAGGACAGGGATCAGTGCGGATTCACCCCTCCACTTT.

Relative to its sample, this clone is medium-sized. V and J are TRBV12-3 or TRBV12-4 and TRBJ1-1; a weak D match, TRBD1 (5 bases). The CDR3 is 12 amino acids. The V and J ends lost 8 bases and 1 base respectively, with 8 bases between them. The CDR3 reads CASGAGNTEAFF. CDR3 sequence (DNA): TGTGCCAGCGGGGCAGGGAACACTGAAGCTTTCTTT.

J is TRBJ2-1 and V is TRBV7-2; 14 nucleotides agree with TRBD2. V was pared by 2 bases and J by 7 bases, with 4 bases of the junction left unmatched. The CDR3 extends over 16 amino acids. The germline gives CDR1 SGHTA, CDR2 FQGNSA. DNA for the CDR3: TGTGCCAGCAGCTTACAGGGGACTAGCGGGAGAAATGAGCAGTTCTTC. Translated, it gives CASSLQGTSGRNEQFF.

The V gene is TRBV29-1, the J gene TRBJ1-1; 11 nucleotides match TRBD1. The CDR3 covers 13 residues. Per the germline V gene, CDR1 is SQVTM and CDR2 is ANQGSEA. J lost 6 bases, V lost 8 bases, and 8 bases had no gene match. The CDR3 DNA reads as TGCAGCCTAGCGGGACAGGGGGACGCTGAAGCTTTCTTT. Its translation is CSLAGQGDAEAFF.

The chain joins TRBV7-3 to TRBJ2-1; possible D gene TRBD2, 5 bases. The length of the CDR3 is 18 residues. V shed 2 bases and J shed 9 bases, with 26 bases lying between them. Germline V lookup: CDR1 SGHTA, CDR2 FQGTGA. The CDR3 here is CASSLLSSVSRTAGEQFF. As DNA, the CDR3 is TGTGCCAGCAGCTTATTATCGAGTGTCTCTAGGACTGCCGGTGAGCAGTTCTTC.

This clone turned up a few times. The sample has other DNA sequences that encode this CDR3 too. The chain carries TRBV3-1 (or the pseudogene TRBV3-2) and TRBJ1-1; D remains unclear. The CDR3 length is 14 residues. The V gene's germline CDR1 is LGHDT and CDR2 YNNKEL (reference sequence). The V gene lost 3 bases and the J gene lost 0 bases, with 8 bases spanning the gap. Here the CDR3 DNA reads TGTGCCAGCAGCCAGGGCCAGTTGAACACTGAAGCTTTCTTT. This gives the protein CASSQGQLNTEAFF.

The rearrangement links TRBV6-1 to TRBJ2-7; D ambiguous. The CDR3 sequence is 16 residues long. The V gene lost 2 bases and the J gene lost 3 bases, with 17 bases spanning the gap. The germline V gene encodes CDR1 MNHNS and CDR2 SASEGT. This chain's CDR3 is CASSELSRIKGYEQYF. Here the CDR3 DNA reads TGTGCCAGCAGTGAACTTTCGCGGATAAAAGGCTACGAGCAGTACTTC.

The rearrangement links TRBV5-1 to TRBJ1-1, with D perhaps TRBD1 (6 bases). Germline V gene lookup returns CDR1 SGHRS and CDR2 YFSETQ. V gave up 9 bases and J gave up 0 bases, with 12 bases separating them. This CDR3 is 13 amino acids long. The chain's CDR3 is CATSDSVNTEAFF. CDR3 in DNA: TGCGCCACCTCGGACAGTGTGAACACTGAAGCTTTCTTT.

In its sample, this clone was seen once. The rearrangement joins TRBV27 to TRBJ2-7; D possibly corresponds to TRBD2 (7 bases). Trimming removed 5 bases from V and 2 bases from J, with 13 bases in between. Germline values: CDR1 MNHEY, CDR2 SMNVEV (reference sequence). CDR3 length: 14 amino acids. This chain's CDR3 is CASSGGGQPYEQYF. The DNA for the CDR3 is TGTGCCAGCAGTGGGGGGGGACAACCCTACGAGCAGTACTTC.

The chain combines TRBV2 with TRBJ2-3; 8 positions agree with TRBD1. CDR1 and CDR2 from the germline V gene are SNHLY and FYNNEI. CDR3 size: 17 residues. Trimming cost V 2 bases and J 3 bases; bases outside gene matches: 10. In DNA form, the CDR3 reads TGTGCCAGCAGTGAAATAGGACAGGGAGTTTATACAGATACGCAGTATTTT. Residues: CASSEIGQGVYTDTQYF.

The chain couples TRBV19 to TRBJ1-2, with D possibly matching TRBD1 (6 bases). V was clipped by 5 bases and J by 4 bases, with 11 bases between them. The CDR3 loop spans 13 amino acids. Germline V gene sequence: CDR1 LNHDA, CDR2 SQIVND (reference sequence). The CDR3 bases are TGTGCCAGTAGTCCGGACAGTATCTATGGCTACACCTTC. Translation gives CASSPDSIYGYTF.

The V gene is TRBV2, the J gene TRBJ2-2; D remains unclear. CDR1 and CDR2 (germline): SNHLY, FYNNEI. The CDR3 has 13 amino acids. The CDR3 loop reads CAVVLSNTGELFF. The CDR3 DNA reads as TGTGCTGTGGTACTGTCGAACACCGGGGAGCTGTTTTTT.